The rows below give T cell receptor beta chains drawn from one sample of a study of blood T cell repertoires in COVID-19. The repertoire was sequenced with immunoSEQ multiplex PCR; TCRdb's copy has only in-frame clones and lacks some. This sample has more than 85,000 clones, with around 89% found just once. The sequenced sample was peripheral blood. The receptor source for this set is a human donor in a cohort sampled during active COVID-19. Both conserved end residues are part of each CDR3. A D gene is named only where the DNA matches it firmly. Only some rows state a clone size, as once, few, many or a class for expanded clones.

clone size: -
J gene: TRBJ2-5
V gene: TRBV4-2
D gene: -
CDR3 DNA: TGTGCCAGCAGCCAAGGGGTGAACAGGGACCAAGAGACCCAGTACTTC
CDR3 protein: CASSQGVNRDQETQYF

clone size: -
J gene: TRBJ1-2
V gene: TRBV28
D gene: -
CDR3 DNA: TGTGCCAGCAGTTTATCGACAGGCGGGGGCATGAATGGCTACACCTTC
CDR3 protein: CASSLSTGGGMNGYTF

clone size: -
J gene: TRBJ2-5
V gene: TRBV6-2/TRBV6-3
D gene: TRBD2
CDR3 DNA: TGTGCCAGCAGTTACTCGCGGCTAGCGGCACAAGAGACCCAGTACTTC
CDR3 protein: CASSYSRLAAQETQYF

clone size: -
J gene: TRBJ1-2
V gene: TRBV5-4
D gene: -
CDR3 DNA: TGTGCCAGCAGCCGGTCAGGGTCTTACACCTTC
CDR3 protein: CASSRSGSYTF

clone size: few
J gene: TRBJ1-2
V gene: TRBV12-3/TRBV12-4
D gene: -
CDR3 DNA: TGTGCCAGCAGTCTCCACGGGAGCTACACCTTC
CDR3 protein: CASSLHGSYTF

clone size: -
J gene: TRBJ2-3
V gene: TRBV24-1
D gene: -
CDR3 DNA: TGTGCCACCAGTGATTTTAGGGGGTTATGGGGCACAGATACGCAGTATTTT
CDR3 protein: CATSDFRGLWGTDTQYF

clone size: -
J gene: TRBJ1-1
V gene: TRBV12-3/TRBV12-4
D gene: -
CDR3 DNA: TGTGCCAGCAGTTTGGGGGGGTTCGCTGAAGCTTTCTTT
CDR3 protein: CASSLGGFAEAFF

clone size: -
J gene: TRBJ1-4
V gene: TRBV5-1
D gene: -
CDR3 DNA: TGCGCCAGCAGCTTACAGGGATCTGAAAAACTGTTTTTT
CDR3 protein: CASSLQGSEKLFF

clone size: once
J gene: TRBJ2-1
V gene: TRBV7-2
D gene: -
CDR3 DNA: TGTGCCAGCAGCTTAGCGGGAGTTACCTACAATGAGCAGTTCTTC
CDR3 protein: CASSLAGVTYNEQFF

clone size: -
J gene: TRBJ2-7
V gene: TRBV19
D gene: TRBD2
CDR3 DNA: TGTGCCAGTAGAGGGTATAGCGGGGGGTCCTACGAGCAGTACTTC
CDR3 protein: CASRGYSGGSYEQYF

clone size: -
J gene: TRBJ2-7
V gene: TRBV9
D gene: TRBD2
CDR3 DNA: TGTGCCAGCAGCCTCGCCGGGACCGAGACTAGCGGGAGAGACTTC
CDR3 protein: CASSLAGTETSGRDF

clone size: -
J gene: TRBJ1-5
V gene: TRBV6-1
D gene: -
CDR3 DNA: TGTGCCAGCAGTGAGTTGGCCGGGTTCCTTGCAAATCAGCCCCAGCATTTT
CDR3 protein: CASSELAGFLANQPQHF

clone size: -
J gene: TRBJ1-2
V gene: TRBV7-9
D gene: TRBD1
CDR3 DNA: TGTGCCAGCAGCTTAGCCGACAGGGTGGTTTTAGATGGCTACACCTTC
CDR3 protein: CASSLADRVVLDGYTF

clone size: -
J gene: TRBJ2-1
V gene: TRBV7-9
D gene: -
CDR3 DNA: TGTGCCAGCAGCCCAGGGCAAGGGATCTCCTACAATGAGCAGTTCTTC
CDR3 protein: CASSPGQGISYNEQFF

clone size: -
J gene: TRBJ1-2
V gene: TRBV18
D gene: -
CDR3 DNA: TGTGCCAGCTCACCGACTGAGAACTATGGCTACACCTTC
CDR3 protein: CASSPTENYGYTF

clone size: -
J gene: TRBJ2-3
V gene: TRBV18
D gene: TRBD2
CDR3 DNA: TGTGCCAGCTCACCTCAGACTAGCGGCTCAACGCAGTATTTT
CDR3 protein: CASSPQTSGSTQYF

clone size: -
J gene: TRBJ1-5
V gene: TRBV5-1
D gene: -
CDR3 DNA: TGCGCCAGCAGCTTGGGGCCCCGTACTAGCAATCAGCCCCAGCATTTT
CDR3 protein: CASSLGPRTSNQPQHF